The 20 T cell receptor beta chains listed next were all sequenced from one sample in a study of CD8 T cells in cerebrospinal fluid in Alzheimer's disease. No DNA is given; TCRdb re-called the 10x single-cell sequencing reads and lists each CDR3 protein once. The sample features 1,300 to 1,500 distinct CDR3 sequences, with more than 5.5% in its top ten. Sequenced input: cerebrospinal fluid. The receptors stem from a human donor with Alzheimer's disease.

Its frequency marks this clonotype as large (0.1 to 1%). This sequence joins TRBV7-8 and TRBJ1-5. CDR1 and CDR2 (germline): SGHVS, FQNEAQ. This CDR3 is built from 15 residues. Here the CDR3 reads CASSSKGYSNQPQHF.

This sequence joins TRBV2 and TRBJ2-3. This CDR3 has 13 amino acids. Germline-derived CDR1 and CDR2 are SNHLY and FYNNEI. CDR3 in amino acids: CASLDDRTDTQYF.

Considering frequency, this clonotype is large. V usage is TRBV13 and J usage is TRBJ2-2; as DNA is missing, the TRBD1 call by TCRdb cannot be tested. CDR1 is PRHDT and CDR2 is FYEKMQ in the germline V gene (reference sequence). CDR3 length: 13 residues. CDR3: CASTLRGTGELFF. Together with reference TRBV13 and TRBJ2-2, the CDR3 gives the full variable domain: AAGVIQSPRHLIKEKRETATLKCYPIPRHDTVYWYQQGPGQDPQFLISFYEKMQSDKGSIPDRFSAQQFSDYHSELNMSSLELGDSALYFCASTLRGTGELFFGEGSRLTVL.

J is TRBJ1-6 and V is TRBV5-4; as DNA is missing, the TRBD1 call by TCRdb cannot be tested. The CDR3 contains 16 residues. The germline V gene encodes CDR1 SGHNT and CDR2 YYREEE (reference sequence). The CDR3 reads CASSSDPDRGHSPLHF.

This clonotype is identified as large from frequency. The chain employs TRBV6-1 and TRBJ2-6; checking the TCRdb D call of TRBD1 is not possible without DNA. Per the germline V gene, CDR1 is MNHNS and CDR2 is SASEGT. The length of the CDR3 is 16 residues. CDR3 loop: CALTTGANSGANVLTF.

This clonotype is large (0.1 to 1%) by frequency. The rearrangement links TRBV4-2 to TRBJ2-5; without DNA, the TCRdb call of TRBD1 cannot be checked. CDR1 is LGHNA, CDR2 YNFKEQ, per germline. The length of the CDR3 is 13 residues. CDR3 protein: CASSQARGETQYF.

Judged by frequency, this clonotype is medium-sized. The CDR3 sequence: CATQGRQGRREKLFF. This chain connects TRBV21-1 to TRBJ1-4; the TCRdb D gene call, TRBD1, has no DNA to confirm it. TRBV21-1 is a pseudogene. The CDR3 extends over 15 amino acids.

This clonotype shows up as medium-sized (0.01 to 0.1%) by frequency. The chain combines TRBV7-9 with TRBJ2-3. The CDR3 totals 15 residues. Germline V gene data show CDR1 as SEHNR and CDR2 as FQNEAQ (reference sequence). The CDR3 loop reads CASSLGQYSTDTQYF.

This clonotype registers large by frequency. This chain uses TRBV6-2 or TRBV6-3 with TRBJ2-3; TCRdb picks TRBD2, but there is no DNA to check that call. CDR1 is MNHEY, CDR2 SVGEGT, per germline. The CDR3 extends over 14 amino acids. The CDR3 spells CASSTRGGLDTQYF.

According to its frequency, this clonotype is medium-sized. The rearrangement joins TRBV7-9 to TRBJ2-7; without DNA, the TCRdb call of TRBD2 cannot be checked. Germline values: CDR1 SEHNR, CDR2 FQNEAQ (reference sequence). The CDR3 spans 18 residues. CDR3 protein: CASSGGTSGPVRSYEQYF.

The rearrangement links TRBV7-3 to TRBJ1-1; the TCRdb D gene call, TRBD1, has no DNA to confirm it. This CDR3 spans 14 amino acids. The germline V gene encodes CDR1 SGHTA and CDR2 FQGTGA. CDR3 in amino acids: CASSLNPGNTEAFF.

This clonotype is identified as large from frequency. The chain employs TRBV10-3 and TRBJ2-1. The CDR3 runs 14 residues. Per the germline V gene, CDR1 is ENHRY and CDR2 is SYGVKD. The CDR3: CAIGNSESYNEQFF.

This clonotype is deemed medium-sized by its frequency. The chain employs TRBV29-1 and TRBJ2-7; TCRdb outputs TRBD1, but without DNA this stays unchecked. The CDR3 is 13 amino acids. CDR1 is SQVTM and CDR2 is ANQGSEA in the germline V gene. This CDR3 is CSVSGAGGYEQYF.

This clonotype is called medium-sized based on its frequency. V is TRBV10-3 and J is TRBJ1-1; checking the TCRdb D call of TRBD1 is not possible without DNA. The CDR3 runs to 14 residues. Germline-derived CDR1 and CDR2 are ENHRY and SYGVKD. CDR3 protein: CAISDNTGNTEAFF.

This clonotype is identified as large from frequency. The rearrangement links TRBV28 to TRBJ2-5. Germline V lookup: CDR1 MDHEN, CDR2 SYDVKM. This CDR3 region has 12 residues. CDR3 amino acids: CASSRDQETQYF.

This clonotype counts as medium-sized (0.01 to 0.1%) by frequency. The genes are TRBV27 and TRBJ2-5; TCRdb's D gene call, TRBD2, goes unchecked for lack of DNA. CDR3 length: 13 amino acids. The germline gives CDR1 MNHEY, CDR2 SMNVEV (reference sequence). The CDR3 here is CASSLGLAETQYF.

This clonotype is identified as large from frequency. This sequence joins TRBV7-8 and TRBJ2-1. CDR1 and CDR2 (germline): SGHVS, FQNEAQ. The CDR3 runs to 15 residues. The CDR3 loop reads CASSLATSSYNEQFF.

This chain connects TRBV10-3 to TRBJ1-1. The CDR3 is made up of 13 amino acids. Germline-derived CDR1 and CDR2 are ENHRY and SYGVKD. The CDR3 sequence: CAIRVGLGTEAFF.

By frequency, this clonotype registers medium-sized. V gene TRBV9 combines with J gene TRBJ2-3; checking the TCRdb D call of TRBD2 is not possible without DNA. The CDR3 is made up of 15 amino acids. Looked up from germline, CDR1 is SGDLS and CDR2 is YYNGEE. CDR3 protein: CASSPYEGRTDTQYF.

Frequency places this clonotype as medium-sized. The chain has TRBV11-3 and TRBJ2-1; TCRdb proposes TRBD2, but this gene call is untestable without DNA. The CDR3 extends over 15 amino acids. The germline gives CDR1 SGHNT, CDR2 YENEEA. The CDR3 reads CASSLRTSGGYEQFF.